This TCR beta chain derives from a study of T cell changes during pregnancy in multiple sclerosis. V was pared by 3 bases and J by 0 bases, with 2 bases of the junction left unmatched. The germline CDR1 and CDR2 sequences are SGDLS and YYNGEE. The CDR3 has 15 residues. Generated by immunoSEQ multiplex PCR, the TCRdb table keeps only in-frame clones and is missing some. This table has under 20,000 clones, about 88% appearing once. Sequenced here: CD8+ T cells from peripheral blood mononuclear cells, sampled in the second trimester of pregnancy. V is TRBV9 and J is TRBJ1-4; 7 bases line up with TRBD1. This TCR was recovered from a female donor in good health, enrolled as a control in a pregnancy study. CDR3 protein: CASSGQGATNEKLFF. The CDR3 region has the DNA TGTGCCAGCAGCGGACAGGGCGCAACTAATGAAAAACTGTTTTTT.